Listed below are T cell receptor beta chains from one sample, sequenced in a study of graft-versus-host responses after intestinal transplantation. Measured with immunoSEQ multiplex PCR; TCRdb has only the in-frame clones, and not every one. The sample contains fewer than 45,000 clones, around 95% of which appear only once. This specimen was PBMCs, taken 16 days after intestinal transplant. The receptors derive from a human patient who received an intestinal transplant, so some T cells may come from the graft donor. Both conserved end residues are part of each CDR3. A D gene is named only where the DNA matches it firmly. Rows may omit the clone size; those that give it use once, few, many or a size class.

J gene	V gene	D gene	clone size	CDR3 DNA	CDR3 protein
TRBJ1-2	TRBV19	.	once	TGTGCCAGTAGTATAATATCGGGGAACGGCTACACCTTC	CASSIISGNGYTF
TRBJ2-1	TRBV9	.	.	TGTGCCAGCACCCCAGCCGTCGGGGTTGTCTCCTACAATGAGCAGTTCTTC	CASTPAVGVVSYNEQFF
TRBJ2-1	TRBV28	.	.	TGTGCCAGCACCAAAGGGGGAGTCTACAATGAGCAGTTCTTC	CASTKGGVYNEQFF
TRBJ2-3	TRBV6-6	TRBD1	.	TGTGCCAGCAGTAACGACAGGGACAACACAGATACGCAGTATTTT	CASSNDRDNTDTQYF
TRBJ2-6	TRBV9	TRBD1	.	TGTGCCAGCAGCGCCGCCAAACAGGGGTCTGGGGCCAACGTCCTGACTTTC	CASSAAKQGSGANVLTF
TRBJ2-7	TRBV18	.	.	TGTGCCAGCTCACCACGGGCCAGGGTATTCGGTATCTACGAGCAGTACTTC	CASSPRARVFGIYEQYF
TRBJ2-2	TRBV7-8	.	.	TGTGCCAGCAGCTTAGAGGGGCTGGGCAACACCGGGGAGCTGTTTTTT	CASSLEGLGNTGELFF
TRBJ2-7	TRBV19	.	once	TGTGCCAGTAGTATATGGGGTGAGACCGAGCAGTACTTC	CASSIWGETEQYF
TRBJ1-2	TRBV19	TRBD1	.	TGTGCCAGTATAAGACAGGGGGCCGATGGCTACACCTTC	CASIRQGADGYTF
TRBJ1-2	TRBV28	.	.	TGTGCCATCCTTCTTGGGGGCTGGGGGTCGGACTATGGCTACACCTTC	CAILLGGWGSDYGYTF
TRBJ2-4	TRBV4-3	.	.	TGCGCCAGCAGCCAAGGAACAGGCCCCAAAAACATTCAGTACTTC	CASSQGTGPKNIQYF
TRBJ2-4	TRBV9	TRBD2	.	TGTGCCAGCAGCGTAGACGGGAGGGATTCAAACATTCAGTACTTC	CASSVDGRDSNIQYF
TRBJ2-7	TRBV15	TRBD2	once	TGTGCCACCGGTACTAGCGCCTACGAGCAGTACTTC	CATGTSAYEQYF
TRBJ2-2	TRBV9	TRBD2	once	TGTGCCAGCAGCCCCGCTAGCGGGAAGGCCGGGGAGCTGTTTTTT	CASSPASGKAGELFF
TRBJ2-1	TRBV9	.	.	TGTGCCAGCAGCGAGGGGGACACCCACAATGAGCAGTTCTTC	CASSEGDTHNEQFF
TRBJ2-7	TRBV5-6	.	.	TGTGCCAGCAGCCACAAACAAGTCCCTTCCTACGAGCAGTACTTC	CASSHKQVPSYEQYF
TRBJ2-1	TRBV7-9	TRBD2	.	TGTGCCAGCAGCTTAGTTACTAGCGGGAGTTATGAGCAGTTCTTC	CASSLVTSGSYEQFF
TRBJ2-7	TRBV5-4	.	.	TGTGCCAGCAGCTTGGTATTTTCCTACGAGCAGTACTTC	CASSLVFSYEQYF
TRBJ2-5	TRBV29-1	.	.	TGCAGCGCCGACTCGGCAGACCAAGAGACCCAGTACTTC	CSADSADQETQYF
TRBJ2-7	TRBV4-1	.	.	TGCGCCAGCAGCCAAGGGGGTATCTACGAGCAGTACTTC	CASSQGGIYEQYF
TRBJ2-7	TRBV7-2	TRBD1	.	TGTGCCAGCAGCTTAACTGGGACAGGGTCCTACGAGCAGTACTTC	CASSLTGTGSYEQYF
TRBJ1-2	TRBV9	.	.	TGTGCCAGCAGCGTAGTTCCCTCCAGCGACCAAGGGGGCTACACCTTC	CASSVVPSSDQGGYTF
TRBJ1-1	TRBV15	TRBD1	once	TGTGCCACCAGCAGTGACACAGGGGAGGGTTTTACTGAAGCTTTCTTT	CATSSDTGEGFTEAFF
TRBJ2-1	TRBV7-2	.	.	TGTGCCAGCAGCCCGGGGATCAATGAGCAGTTCTTC	CASSPGINEQFF
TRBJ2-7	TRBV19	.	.	TGTGCCAGTCCCTTAGCTAGTTGGGGCAACGAGCAGTACTTC	CASPLASWGNEQYF
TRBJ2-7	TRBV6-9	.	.	TGTGCCAGCAGTGAAATAATAGGATCCTACGAGCAGTACTTC	CASSEIIGSYEQYF
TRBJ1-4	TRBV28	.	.	TGTGCCAGTCGAACCGGTAATGAAAAACTGTTTTTT	CASRTGNEKLFF
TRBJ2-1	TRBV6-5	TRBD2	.	TGTGCCAGCAGTTATAGCGGGAGCCCCGACAATGAGCAGTTCTTC	CASSYSGSPDNEQFF
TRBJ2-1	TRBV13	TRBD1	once	TGTGCCAGCAGTCCCGCCGGGACAGGGGTACCTGAGCAGTTCTTC	CASSPAGTGVPEQFF
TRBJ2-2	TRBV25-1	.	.	TGTGCCAGCAGTACAAATAAAAGGGGTCGGACCGGGGAGCTGTTTTTT	CASSTNKRGRTGELFF
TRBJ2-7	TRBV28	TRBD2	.	TGTGCCAGCAGTCGAAGAATGGCCGCGGGAGTCGGGGCGGGCTCCTACGAGCAGTACTTC	CASSRRMAAGVGAGSYEQYF
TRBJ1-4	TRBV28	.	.	TGTGCCACCGACTCAGGACGGAGGGAAAAACTGTTTTTT	CATDSGRREKLFF
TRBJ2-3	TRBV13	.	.	TGTGCCAGCAGCCCCGCGGGCAGGGAGGCGCAGTATTTT	CASSPAGREAQYF
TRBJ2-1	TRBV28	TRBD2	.	TGTGCCAGCAGCCGACACACTAGCGGGAGTCTCAATGAGCAGTTCTTC	CASSRHTSGSLNEQFF
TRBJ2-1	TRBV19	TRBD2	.	TGTGCCAGTAGTTCCCGACTAGCGGGAGGTCACAACAATGAGCAGTTCTTC	CASSSRLAGGHNNEQFF
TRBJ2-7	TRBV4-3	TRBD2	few	TGCGCCAGCAGCCCTAGCGGGAGTCCCGACGAGCAGTACTTC	CASSPSGSPDEQYF
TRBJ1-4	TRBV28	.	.	TGTGCCAGCAGGATCGATAATGAAAAACTGTTTTTT	CASRIDNEKLFF
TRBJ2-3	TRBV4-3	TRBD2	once	TGCGCCAGCAGCCAATTTCCAGCGGGAGGGGCTAGTGGCACAGATACGCAGTATTTT	CASSQFPAGGASGTDTQYF
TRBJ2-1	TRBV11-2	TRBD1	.	TGTGCCAGCAGCTCTCCCGGGACAGAGTACAATGAGCAGTTCTTC	CASSSPGTEYNEQFF
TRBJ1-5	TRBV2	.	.	TGTGCCAGCAGATTTTATGGCAATCAGCCCCAGCATTTT	CASRFYGNQPQHF
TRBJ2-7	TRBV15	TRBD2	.	TGTGCCACCAGCGGAGATGACGGACTAGCTGACGAGCAGTACTTC	CATSGDDGLADEQYF
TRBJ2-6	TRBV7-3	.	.	TGTGCCAGCAGCTCCCCCCTCAGGGCTGCTGGGGCCAACGTCCTGACTTTC	CASSSPLRAAGANVLTF
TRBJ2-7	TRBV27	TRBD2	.	TGTGCCAGCAGTCTGGCGGGAGACTCCTACGAGCAGTACTTC	CASSLAGDSYEQYF
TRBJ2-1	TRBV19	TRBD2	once	TGTGCCAGTAGTATAGAGGGACTAGCGGACTTCTACAATGAGCAGTTCTTC	CASSIEGLADFYNEQFF
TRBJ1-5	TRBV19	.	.	TGTGCCAGTAGTATGGACCTAGTTCAGCCCCAGCATTTT	CASSMDLVQPQHF
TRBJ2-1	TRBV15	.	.	TGTGCCACCAGCCGGTTAGGGCTAGCTGGCTATTCCTACAATGAGCAGTTCTTC	CATSRLGLAGYSYNEQFF
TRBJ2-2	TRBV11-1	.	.	TGTGCCAGCAGCTTACCGGCCTCCGGGGAGCTGTTTTTT	CASSLPASGELFF
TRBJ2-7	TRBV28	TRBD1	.	TGTGCCAGCAGTCCCTGGGACAGCCGAAGGGACGAGCAGTACTTC	CASSPWDSRRDEQYF